This TCR beta chain derives from a study of post-analysis software for immune sequencing data (dated by TCRdb to the mid-2010s). A note on the overall study: Relapsing-remitting, secondary progressive and progressive-relapsing multiple sclerosis were recorded as disease courses, and subtype annotation was lacking for some patients. The patient repertoires were compared against 11 previously published healthy control repertoires obtained from donors aged roughly 6 to 25 years. A subset of samples was prepared in parallel using single-end sample barcoding, then pooled and co-amplified after Illumina adapter ligation.

The library was prepared using PCR. Sequencing was carried out with an Illumina HiSeq 2500. To reduce PCR and sequencing biases, unique molecular identifiers were built into the TCR beta cDNA libraries. Per 1 to 10 million input T cells, around 500,000 cDNA molecules were obtained, such that each molecule approximated one T cell. The patient libraries were prepared and sequenced with the same protocol used for the earlier healthy control dataset. Samples belonging to the same batch were prepared together, multiplexed and sequenced on a shared HiSeq lane. In the paper's pipeline: Raw barcoded reads were processed with MIGEC, discarding single-read molecular identifier groups before consensus assembly and CDR3 extraction. VDJtools was used for post-analysis of the clonotype tables, with diversity normalized by down-sampling every dataset to the smallest sample size. Repertoire overlap clustering matched CDR3 amino acid but not nucleotide sequences to correct batch-related cross-sample contamination. TCRdb passed the public sequencing reads through fastp at Q25 and MiXCR, retaining productive beta sequences. One record per CDR3 amino acid sequence lists the most common genes and DNA. TCRdb, not the original authors, processed these V and J calls. The sample table lists 170,000 or so distinct CDR3 sequences, approximately 31% of them with a count of one. About 1.6% of the sample is in the top ten clones.

This clonotype was observed many times. The target of this receptor is not known. No much larger clone is present one base from it, and per-base qualities are unavailable. V drops 2 bases and J drops 1 base, leaving 8 bases in between. CDR1 ENHRY and CDR2 SYGVKD were looked up in the germline V gene. From the cysteine through the phenylalanine, the CDR3 covers 14 amino acids. Only the CDR3 portion is preserved as DNA: 42 bases, with reading frame beginning at the first base. TCR beta repertoires were profiled from peripheral blood of 10 to 15 young patients with multiple sclerosis to demonstrate the VDJtools post-analysis software. The patients with multiple sclerosis were children and adolescents between about 6 and 15 years of age. Overall results and qualifications from the work: Strong co-clustering of samples prepared in the same batch was shown by direct clustering with F measure, prompting a batch-effect correction. The multiple sclerosis patient group was slightly younger than the control group. Normalized Chao1 diversity was significantly lower in multiple sclerosis patients than controls, suggesting substantial peripheral T-cell clonal expansion. Significantly higher frequencies in patients than in controls were found for roughly five TRBV segments, including TRBV5-6, TRBV5-1 and TRBV20-1.

Recombination connected TRBV10-3 to TRBJ2-5, with TRBD2 tentatively as D gene (6 bases match). The TCR was taken from a girl between 10 and 17 years old with multiple sclerosis. The material sequenced was blood. The bases are TGTGCCATCAGTGAGGTTAGCGGCCAAGAGACCCAGTACTTC. Its amino acids are CAISEVSGQETQYF.